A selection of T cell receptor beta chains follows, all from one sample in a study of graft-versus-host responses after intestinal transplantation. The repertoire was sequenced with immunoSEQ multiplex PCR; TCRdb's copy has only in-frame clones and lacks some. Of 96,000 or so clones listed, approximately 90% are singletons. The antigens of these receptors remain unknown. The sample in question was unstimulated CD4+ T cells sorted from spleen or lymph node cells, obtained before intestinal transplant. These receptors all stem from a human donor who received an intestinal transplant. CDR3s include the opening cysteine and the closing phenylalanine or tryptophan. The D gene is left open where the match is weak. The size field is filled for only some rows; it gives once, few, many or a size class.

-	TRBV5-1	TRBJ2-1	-	CASSLALSNEQFF	TGCGCCAGCAGCTTGGCGCTGAGCAATGAGCAGTTCTTC
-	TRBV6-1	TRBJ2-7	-	CASSEAPRGARSYEQYF	TGTGCCAGCAGTGAAGCGCCCCGGGGGGCCCGCTCCTACGAGCAGTACTTC
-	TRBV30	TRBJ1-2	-	CAWSAGYNYGYTF	TGTGCCTGGAGTGCAGGGTACAACTATGGCTACACCTTC
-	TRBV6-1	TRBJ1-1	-	CASITTLNTEAFF	TGTGCCAGCATTACCACATTGAACACTGAAGCTTTCTTT
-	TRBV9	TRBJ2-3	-	CASSGDKGTDTQYF	TGTGCCAGCAGCGGGGACAAAGGTACGGATACGCAGTATTTT
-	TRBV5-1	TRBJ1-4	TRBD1	CASRPGTGGGNEKLFF	TGCGCCAGCCGGCCCGGGACAGGGGGCGGTAATGAAAAACTGTTTTTT
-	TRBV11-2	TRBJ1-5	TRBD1	CASSRDRVEQPQHF	TGTGCCAGCAGCCGGGACAGGGTAGAGCAGCCCCAGCATTTT
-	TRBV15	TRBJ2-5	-	CATSRDPGETQYF	TGTGCCACCAGCAGAGATCCCGGGGAGACCCAGTACTTC
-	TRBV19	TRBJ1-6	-	CASSWSSSYNSPLHF	TGTGCCAGTAGTTGGTCGAGCTCCTATAATTCACCCCTCCACTTT
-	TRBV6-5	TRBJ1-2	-	CASSRGIKSYGYTF	TGTGCCAGCAGTCGAGGGATCAAGTCCTATGGCTACACCTTC
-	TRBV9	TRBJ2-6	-	CASSAGGRPGHDPNSGANVLTF	TGTGCCAGCAGCGCTGGGGGACGGCCGGGACACGATCCCAACTCTGGGGCCAACGTCCTGACTTTC
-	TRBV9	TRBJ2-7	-	CASGGAMYEQYF	TGTGCCAGCGGGGGGGCCATGTACGAGCAGTACTTC
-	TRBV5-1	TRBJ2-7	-	CASSLGRQGIHEQYF	TGCGCCAGCAGCTTGGGTAGACAAGGTATCCACGAGCAGTACTTC
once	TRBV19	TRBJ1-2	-	CASSSGRQDVNYGYTF	TGTGCCAGTAGTTCCGGCCGACAGGATGTTAACTATGGCTACACCTTC
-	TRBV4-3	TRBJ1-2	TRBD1	CASSQEGQGAGGYTF	TGCGCCAGCAGCCAAGAAGGACAGGGGGCGGGCGGCTACACCTTC
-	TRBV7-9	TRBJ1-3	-	CASSLSSVEAPSGNTIYF	TGTGCCAGCAGCTTATCTAGTGTGGAGGCGCCCTCTGGAAACACCATATATTTT
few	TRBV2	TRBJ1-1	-	CASSSYTEAFF	TGTGCCAGCAGCTCCTACACTGAAGCTTTCTTT
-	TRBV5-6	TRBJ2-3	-	CASSLLGATDTQYF	TGTGCCAGCAGCTTGTTGGGGGCCACAGATACGCAGTATTTT
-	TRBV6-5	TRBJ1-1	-	CASSLLNTEAFF	TGTGCCAGCAGCCTTCTGAACACTGAAGCTTTCTTT
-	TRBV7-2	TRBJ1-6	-	CASKGVGRGTYNSPLHF	TGTGCCAGCAAAGGCGTGGGCAGGGGTACCTATAATTCACCCCTCCACTTT
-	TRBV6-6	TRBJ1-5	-	CASRDDFNPHNQPQHF	TGTGCCAGCAGAGATGACTTTAATCCCCACAATCAGCCCCAGCATTTT
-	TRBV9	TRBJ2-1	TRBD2	CASSVGGLAGPYNEQFF	TGTGCCAGCAGCGTAGGAGGTCTAGCGGGACCCTACAATGAGCAGTTCTTC
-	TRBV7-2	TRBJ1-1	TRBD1	CASSSGGTSTEAFF	TGTGCCAGCAGCTCAGGGGGCACGAGCACTGAAGCTTTCTTT
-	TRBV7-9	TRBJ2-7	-	CASSLFTHDTPGEQYF	TGTGCCAGCAGCTTGTTCACCCATGACACGCCTGGCGAGCAGTACTTC
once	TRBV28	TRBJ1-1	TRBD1	CASSPAGGAGTEAFF	TGTGCCAGCAGTCCCGCAGGGGGCGCGGGGACTGAAGCTTTCTTT
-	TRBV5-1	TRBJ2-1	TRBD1	CASSRDSEQFF	TGCGCCAGCAGCAGGGACAGTGAGCAGTTCTTC
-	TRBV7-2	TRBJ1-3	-	CASSLGHSGNTIYF	TGTGCCAGCAGCTTAGGGCACTCTGGAAACACCATATATTTT
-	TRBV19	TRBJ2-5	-	CASSIGWGHGETQYF	TGTGCCAGTAGTATAGGTTGGGGACATGGAGAGACCCAGTACTTC
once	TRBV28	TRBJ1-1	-	CASSLGTRDTEAFF	TGTGCCAGCAGTTTAGGGACAAGGGACACTGAAGCTTTCTTT
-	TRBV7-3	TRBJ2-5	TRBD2	CASSRTSGETQYF	TGTGCCAGCAGCCGGACTAGCGGGGAGACCCAGTACTTC
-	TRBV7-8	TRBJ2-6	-	CASSLSPWLAQTSGANVLTF	TGTGCCAGCAGCTTAAGTCCCTGGCTAGCGCAAACCTCTGGGGCCAACGTCCTGACTTTC
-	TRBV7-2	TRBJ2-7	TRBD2	CASSPGLSGGAVGEQYF	TGTGCCAGCAGCCCGGGCCTTAGCGGGGGGGCGGTCGGCGAGCAGTACTTC
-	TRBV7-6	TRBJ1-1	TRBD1	CASSRLGQSIAFF	TGTGCCAGCAGCAGACTGGGACAGTCTATAGCTTTCTTT
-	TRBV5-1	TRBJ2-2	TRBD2	CASSKYSGATNTGELFF	TGCGCCAGCAGCAAGTATAGCGGGGCGACGAACACCGGGGAGCTGTTTTTT
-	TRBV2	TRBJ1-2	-	CASSGGQSNYGYTF	TGTGCCAGCAGTGGTGGACAGAGTAACTATGGCTACACCTTC
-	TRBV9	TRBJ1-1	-	CASSPSMGRTVEAFF	TGTGCCAGCAGCCCCTCGATGGGGCGGACGGTTGAAGCTTTCTTT
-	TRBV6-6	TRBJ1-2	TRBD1	CASFSGTGYGYTF	TGTGCCAGCTTCTCCGGGACAGGCTATGGCTACACCTTC
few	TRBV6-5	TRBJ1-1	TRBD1	CASSYPTGGTVRAFF	TGTGCCAGCAGTTACCCGACAGGGGGTACGGTAAGAGCTTTCTTT
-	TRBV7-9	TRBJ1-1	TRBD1	CASSLAGQANTEAFF	TGTGCCAGCAGCTTAGCGGGACAGGCGAACACTGAAGCTTTCTTT
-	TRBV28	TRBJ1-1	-	CASSFRNTEAFF	TGTGCCAGCAGTTTTCGGAACACTGAAGCTTTCTTT
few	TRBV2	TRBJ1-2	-	CASSERESYTF	TGTGCCAGCAGTGAACGGGAGTCGTACACCTTC
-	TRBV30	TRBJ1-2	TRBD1	CAWSRRGLSGYTF	TGTGCCTGGAGTCGCAGGGGGCTTAGCGGCTACACCTTC
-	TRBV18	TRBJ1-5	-	CASSPPGGRNQPQHF	TGTGCCAGCTCCCCCCCGGGAGGGCGGAATCAGCCCCAGCATTTT
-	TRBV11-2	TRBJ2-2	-	CASSRQGAADTGELFF	TGTGCCAGCAGCCGGCAGGGCGCGGCGGACACCGGGGAGCTGTTTTTT
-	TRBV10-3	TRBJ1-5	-	CAISESGGNRPQHF	TGTGCCATCAGTGAGTCAGGAGGTAATCGGCCCCAGCATTTT
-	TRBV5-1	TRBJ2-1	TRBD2	CASSLGTSVNEQFF	TGCGCCAGCAGCTTAGGGACTAGCGTGAATGAGCAGTTCTTC
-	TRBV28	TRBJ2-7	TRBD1	CASSQPGQGAHEQYF	TGTGCCAGCAGCCAACCGGGACAGGGGGCCCACGAGCAGTACTTC
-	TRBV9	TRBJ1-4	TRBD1	CASRRGQGDEKLFF	TGTGCCAGCAGAAGGGGACAGGGGGATGAAAAACTGTTTTTT
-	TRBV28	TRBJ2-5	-	CASSLNSGGPETQYF	TGTGCCAGCAGTTTAAATTCCGGGGGGCCGGAGACCCAGTACTTC